The rows below give T cell receptor beta chains drawn from one sample of a study of cytomegalovirus exposure and HLA in healthy donors. The table came from immunoSEQ multiplex PCR; TCRdb's copy has only in-frame clones and leaves some out. There are a few hundred thousand clones in the sample; 86% occur only once, and approximately 0.8% lies in the top ten. The sample comprised PBMCs. The receptors come from a woman aged 18-30 years in good health and CMV-seronegative. CDR3s include the opening cysteine and the closing phenylalanine or tryptophan. The D gene is left open where the match is weak. Only some rows state a clone size, as once, few, many or a class for expanded clones.

abundance	len	d_gene	v_gene	j_gene	CDR3aa	CDR3nt
-	14	-	TRBV2	TRBJ2-3	CASTLPGLPDTQYF	TGTGCCAGCACTCTGCCGGGACTTCCAGATACGCAGTATTTT
once	11	-	TRBV29-1	TRBJ1-1	CSVGTVTEAFF	TGCAGCGTTGGGACAGTCACTGAAGCTTTCTTT
-	14	TRBD1	TRBV30	TRBJ1-5	CAWSETGGGQPQHF	TGTGCCTGGAGTGAAACAGGGGGCGGACAGCCCCAGCATTTT
-	13	-	TRBV5-4	TRBJ2-7	CASSPAARGEQYF	TGTGCCAGCAGTCCCGCCGCCAGGGGCGAGCAGTACTTC
-	13	-	TRBV5-1	TRBJ2-2	CASSLQLSGELFF	TGCGCCAGCAGCTTGCAATTGTCCGGGGAGCTGTTTTTT
-	11	TRBD1	TRBV29-1	TRBJ2-1	CSGDRGYEQFF	TGCAGCGGGGACAGGGGCTATGAGCAGTTCTTC
-	12	-	TRBV11-2	TRBJ1-1	CASSLDSTEAFF	TGTGCCAGCAGCCTCGACAGCACTGAAGCTTTCTTT
-	13	-	TRBV7-9	TRBJ2-1	CASSLVGTPEQFF	TGTGCCAGCAGCTTAGTAGGGACTCCAGAGCAGTTCTTC
-	14	TRBD1	TRBV7-9	TRBJ2-5	CASSLIGGRETQYF	TGTGCCAGCAGCTTAATAGGGGGCAGGGAGACCCAGTACTTC
-	12	-	TRBV5-4	TRBJ1-1	CASSPGNTEAFF	TGTGCCAGCAGCCCAGGGAACACTGAAGCTTTCTTT
-	16	TRBD1	TRBV6-1	TRBJ2-1	CASSGYRGKVHNEQFF	TGTGCCAGCAGTGGATACAGGGGGAAGGTCCACAATGAGCAGTTCTTC
-	15	TRBD1	TRBV27	TRBJ2-7	CASSLRTGGHYEQYF	TGTGCCAGCAGTTTAAGGACAGGGGGGCACTACGAGCAGTACTTC
-	16	TRBD1	TRBV5-8	TRBJ1-5	CASSSFSTGGNQPQHF	TGTGCCAGCAGCTCCTTTTCCACAGGGGGGAATCAGCCCCAGCATTTT
-	17	TRBD2	TRBV11-2	TRBJ2-1	CASSIAGLAGLYNEQFF	TGTGCCAGCAGCATCGCGGGACTAGCGGGACTTTACAATGAGCAGTTCTTC
-	16	TRBD1	TRBV29-1	TRBJ2-1	CSVFFGGQGGVNEQFF	TGCAGCGTTTTCTTCGGGGGACAGGGGGGTGTCAATGAGCAGTTCTTC
-	15	-	TRBV6-1	TRBJ1-2	CASSPRLHRAYGYTF	TGTGCCAGCAGCCCTCGGCTCCACAGGGCCTATGGCTACACCTTC
-	16	TRBD1	TRBV9	TRBJ1-3	CASSEQGAHSGNTIYF	TGTGCCAGCAGCGAACAGGGGGCCCACTCTGGAAACACCATATATTTT
few	16	TRBD1	TRBV25-1	TRBJ2-6	CASSNRQGTGANVLTF	TGTGCCAGCAGTAACAGACAGGGTACTGGGGCCAACGTCCTGACTTTC
-	14	-	TRBV6-5	TRBJ2-7	CASGIGAVNYEQYF	TGTGCCAGCGGAATTGGGGCGGTGAACTACGAGCAGTACTTC
-	15	TRBD2	TRBV28	TRBJ2-3	CASRGTSGEGDTQYF	TGTGCCAGCAGGGGGACTAGCGGGGAAGGAGATACGCAGTATTTT
-	13	-	TRBV7-9	TRBJ2-7	CASSWATGTEQYF	TGTGCCAGCAGCTGGGCCACAGGTACCGAGCAGTACTTC
-	15	TRBD1	TRBV18	TRBJ1-1	CASSPRGTANTEAFF	TGTGCCAGCTCACCTCGGGGGACAGCGAACACTGAAGCTTTCTTT